This entry features one TCR beta chain sequence. The source of the sample is a study of blood T cell repertoires in COVID-19. Study as a whole: PBMCs, B-cell-depleted T cells, or T cells were the source of the cDNA or gDNA that made up the material.

Sequencing used immunoSEQ multiplex PCR; TCRdb keeps in-frame clones, though not all of them. The repertoire holds some 68,000 clones, with 75% to 90% as singletons. Germline trimming cut 4 bases from V and 9 bases from J; bases unmatched to any gene: 9. CDR1 and CDR2 (germline): SGHNT, YYREEE (reference sequence). CDR3 length: 14 amino acids. The TCR originated in a man aged 45-60 years with active COVID-19. The sequenced material came from peripheral blood. This chain joins TRBV5-4 and TRBJ2-1; 8 positions match TRBD1. The CDR3 spells CASSQTGEVGEQFF. For the CDR3, the DNA is TGTGCCAGCAGCCAGACAGGGGAGGTGGGTGAGCAGTTCTTC.